The T cell receptor (beta chain) under discussion was sequenced for a study of T cell responses to AZD1222 COVID-19 vaccine. Study-level findings and limits: Reportedly, close to half of spike-specific TCRs are directed against unmutated variant regions. Across the whole spike, CD4 TCRs peaked at regions 160-218 and 743-854.

Sequenced by immunoSEQ multiplex PCR; TCRdb stores in-frame clones only, minus some. This table has about 150,000 clones, almost 95% appearing once. A remark on this clone: What it recognizes is unknown.

The sample consisted of peripheral blood, taken on day 0 of AZD1222 vaccination. The clonotype was recovered from an adult in good health.

CDR3 loop: CASSPPGNQYF. Here the CDR3 DNA reads TGTGCCAGCAGTCCTCCGGGCAACCAATATTTT. The chain recombines TRBV6-4 with TRBJ1-3; D is unclear. The V end was cut by 5 bases, the J end by 15 bases, with 14 bases between. CDR1 MRHNA and CDR2 SNTAGT come from the germline V gene. The CDR3 totals 11 residues.